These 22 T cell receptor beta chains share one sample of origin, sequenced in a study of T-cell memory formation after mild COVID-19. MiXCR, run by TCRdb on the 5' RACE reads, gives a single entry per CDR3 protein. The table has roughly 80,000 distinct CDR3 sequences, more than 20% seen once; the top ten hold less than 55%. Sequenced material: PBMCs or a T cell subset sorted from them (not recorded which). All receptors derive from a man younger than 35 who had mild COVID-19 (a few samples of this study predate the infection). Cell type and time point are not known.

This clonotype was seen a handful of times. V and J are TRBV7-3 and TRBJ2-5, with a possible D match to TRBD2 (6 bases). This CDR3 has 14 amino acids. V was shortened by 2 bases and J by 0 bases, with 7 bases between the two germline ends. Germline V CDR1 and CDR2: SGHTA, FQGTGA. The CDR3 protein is CASSLRGNQETQYF. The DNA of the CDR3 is TGTGCCAGCAGCTTACGGGGGAACCAAGAGACCCAGTACTTC.

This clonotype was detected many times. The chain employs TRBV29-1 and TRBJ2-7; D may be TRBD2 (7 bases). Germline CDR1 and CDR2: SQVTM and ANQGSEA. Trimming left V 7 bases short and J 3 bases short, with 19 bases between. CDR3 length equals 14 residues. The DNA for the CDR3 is TGCAGCGCCGAAGGGGCGGGGGCCGACTACGAGCAGTACTTC. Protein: CSAEGAGADYEQYF.

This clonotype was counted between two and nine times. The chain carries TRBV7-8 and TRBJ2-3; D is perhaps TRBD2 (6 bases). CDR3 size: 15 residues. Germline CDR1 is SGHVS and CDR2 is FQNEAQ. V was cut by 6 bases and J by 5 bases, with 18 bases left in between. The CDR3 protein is CASSLTPGLLDTQYF. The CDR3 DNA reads TGTGCCAGCAGTTTAACCCCGGGACTTCTAGATACGCAGTATTTT. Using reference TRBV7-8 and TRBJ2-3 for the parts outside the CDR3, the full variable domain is GAGVSQSPRYKVAKRGQDVALRCDPISGHVSLFWYQQALGQGPEFLTYFQNEAQLDKSGLPSDRFFAERPEGSVSTLKIQRTQQEDSAVYLCASSLTPGLLDTQYFGPGTRLTVL.

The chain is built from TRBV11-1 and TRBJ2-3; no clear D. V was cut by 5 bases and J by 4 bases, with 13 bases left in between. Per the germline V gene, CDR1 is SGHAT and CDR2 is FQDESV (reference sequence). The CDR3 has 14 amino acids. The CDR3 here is CASSPPNIADTQYF. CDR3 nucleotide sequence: TGTGCCAGCAGCCCACCAAACATCGCAGATACGCAGTATTTT.

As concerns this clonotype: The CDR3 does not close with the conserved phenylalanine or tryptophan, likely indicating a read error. CDR3 nucleotides: TGTGCCAGCAGCCCGGACATGACCTACGAGCAGTACTTA. Its translation is CASSPDMTYEQYL. This chain links TRBV11-2 with TRBJ2-7; D might be TRBD1 (5 bases). The germline gives CDR1 SGHAT, CDR2 FQNNGV. The CDR3 is 13 residues long. Trimming cost V 5 bases and J 2 bases, with 10 bases left between them.

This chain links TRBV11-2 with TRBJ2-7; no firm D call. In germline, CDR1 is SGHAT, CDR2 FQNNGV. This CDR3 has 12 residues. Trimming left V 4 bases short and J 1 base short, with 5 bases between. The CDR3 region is CASSSISYEQYV. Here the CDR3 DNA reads TGTGCCAGCAGCTCAATATCCTACGAGCAGTACGTC.

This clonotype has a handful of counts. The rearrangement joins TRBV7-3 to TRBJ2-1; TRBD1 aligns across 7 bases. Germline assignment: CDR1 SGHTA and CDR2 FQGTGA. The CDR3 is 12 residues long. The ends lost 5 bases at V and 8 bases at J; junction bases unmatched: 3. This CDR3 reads CASSTTGHEQFF. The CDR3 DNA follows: TGTGCCAGCAGCACGACAGGGCATGAGCAGTTCTTC.

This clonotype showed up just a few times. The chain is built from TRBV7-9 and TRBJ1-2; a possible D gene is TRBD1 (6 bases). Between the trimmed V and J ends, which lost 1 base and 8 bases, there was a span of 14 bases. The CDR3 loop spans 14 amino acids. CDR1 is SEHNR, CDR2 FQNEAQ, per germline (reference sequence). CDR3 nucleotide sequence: TGTGCCAGCAGCTTAGATGCGGGGGGCGGAGGCTACACCTTC. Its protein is CASSLDAGGGGYTF.

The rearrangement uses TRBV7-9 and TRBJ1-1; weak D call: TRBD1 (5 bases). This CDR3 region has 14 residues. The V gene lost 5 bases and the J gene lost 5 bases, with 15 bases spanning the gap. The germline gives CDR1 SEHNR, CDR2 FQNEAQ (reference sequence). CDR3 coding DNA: TGTGCCAGCAGCCCAGTGGGGGGGAGGACTGAAGCTTTCTTT. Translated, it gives CASSPVGGRTEAFF. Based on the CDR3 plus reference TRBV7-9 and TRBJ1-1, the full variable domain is DTGVSQNPRHKITKRGQNVTFRCDPISEHNRLYWYRQTLGQGPEFLTYFQNEAQLEKSRLLSDRFSAERPKGSFSTLEIQRTEQGDSAMYLCASSPVGGRTEAFFGQGTRLTVV.

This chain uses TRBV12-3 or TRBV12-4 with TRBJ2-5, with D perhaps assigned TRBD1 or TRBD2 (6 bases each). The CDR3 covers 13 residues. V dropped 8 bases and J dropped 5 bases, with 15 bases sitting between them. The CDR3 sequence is CASGRRGWETQYF. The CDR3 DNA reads TGTGCCAGCGGACGGAGGGGGTGGGAGACCCAGTACTTC.

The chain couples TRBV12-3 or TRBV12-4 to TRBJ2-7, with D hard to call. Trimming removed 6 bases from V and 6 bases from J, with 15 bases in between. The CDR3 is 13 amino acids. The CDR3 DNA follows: TGTGCCAGCAGCCTAGGTGAGAGTCCCGAGCAGTACGTC. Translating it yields CASSLGESPEQYV.

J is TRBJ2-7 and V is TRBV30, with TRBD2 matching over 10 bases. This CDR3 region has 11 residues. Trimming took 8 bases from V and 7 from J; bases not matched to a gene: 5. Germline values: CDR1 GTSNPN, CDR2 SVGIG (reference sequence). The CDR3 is CATGLAREQYF. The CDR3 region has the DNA TGTGCCACGGGACTAGCGAGGGAGCAGTACTTC.

The CDR3 sequence: CSAKGGEDVEAFF. The CDR3, as DNA: TGCAGCGCCAAAGGGGGAGAGGATGTTGAAGCTTTCTTT. The chain employs TRBV29-1 and TRBJ1-1; the D gene is possibly TRBD1 (6 bases). V dropped 7 bases and J dropped 7 bases, with 19 bases sitting between them. Germline CDR1 SQVTM, CDR2 ANQGSEA. This CDR3 region has 13 residues.

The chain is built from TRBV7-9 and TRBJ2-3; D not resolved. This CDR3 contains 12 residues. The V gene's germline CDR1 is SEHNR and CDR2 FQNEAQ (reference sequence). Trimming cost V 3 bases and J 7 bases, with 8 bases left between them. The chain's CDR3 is CASSFSRHTQYF. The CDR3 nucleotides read TGTGCCAGCAGCTTTTCCCGCCATACGCAGTATTTT.

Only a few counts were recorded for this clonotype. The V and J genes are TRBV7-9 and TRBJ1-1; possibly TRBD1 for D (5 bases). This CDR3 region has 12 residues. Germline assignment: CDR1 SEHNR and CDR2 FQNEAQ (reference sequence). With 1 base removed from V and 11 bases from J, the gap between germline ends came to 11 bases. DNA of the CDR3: TGTGCCAGCAGCTTAGGACCTTCAGGGGCTTTCTTT. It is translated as CASSLGPSGAFF.

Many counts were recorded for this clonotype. The CDR3 DNA reads as TGTGCCAGCGCCTCTGACCCGTCCTCCTACAATGAGCAGTTCTTC. Its translation: CASASDPSSYNEQFF. The gene calls are TRBV11-2 and TRBJ2-1, with D hard to call. The V end was cut by 8 bases, the J end by 0 bases, with 14 bases between. CDR1 and CDR2 from the germline V gene are SGHAT and FQNNGV. The CDR3 extends over 15 amino acids.

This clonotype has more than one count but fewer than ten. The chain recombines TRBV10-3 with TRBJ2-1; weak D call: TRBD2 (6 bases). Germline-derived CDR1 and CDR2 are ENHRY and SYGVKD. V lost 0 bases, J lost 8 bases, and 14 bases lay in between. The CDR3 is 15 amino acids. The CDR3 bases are TGTGCCATCAGTGAGTCTCGCGGGGTCATGGATGAGCAGTTCTTC. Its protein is CAISESRGVMDEQFF.

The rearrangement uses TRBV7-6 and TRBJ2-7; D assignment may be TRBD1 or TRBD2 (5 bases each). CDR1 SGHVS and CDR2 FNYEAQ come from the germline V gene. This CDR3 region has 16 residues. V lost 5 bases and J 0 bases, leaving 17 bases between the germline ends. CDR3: CASSPDTGLNSYEQYF. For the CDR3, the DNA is TGTGCCAGCAGCCCTGACACGGGGCTGAACTCCTACGAGCAGTACTTC.

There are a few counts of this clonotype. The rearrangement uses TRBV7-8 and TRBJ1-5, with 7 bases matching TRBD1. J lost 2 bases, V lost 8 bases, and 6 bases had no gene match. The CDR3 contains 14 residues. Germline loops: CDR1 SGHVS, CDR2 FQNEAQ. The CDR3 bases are TGTGCCAGCGAAATTGGACAGGGCAATCAGCCCCAGCATTTT. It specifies CASEIGQGNQPQHF.

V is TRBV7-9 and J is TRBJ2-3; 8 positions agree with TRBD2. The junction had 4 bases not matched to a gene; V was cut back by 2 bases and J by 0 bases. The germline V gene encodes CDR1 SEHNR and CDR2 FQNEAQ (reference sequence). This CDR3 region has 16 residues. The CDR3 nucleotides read TGTGCCAGCAGCTTATTCAGCGGGGGAAGCACAGATACGCAGTATTTT. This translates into CASSLFSGGSTDTQYF.

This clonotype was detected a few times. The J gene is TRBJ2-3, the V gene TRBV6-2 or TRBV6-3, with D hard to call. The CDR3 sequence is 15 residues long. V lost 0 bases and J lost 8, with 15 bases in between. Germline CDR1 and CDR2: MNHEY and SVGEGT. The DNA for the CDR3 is TGTGCCAGCAGTTACTCAAGTTGGGCTCCCGGTACGCAGTATTTT. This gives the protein CASSYSSWAPGTQYF.

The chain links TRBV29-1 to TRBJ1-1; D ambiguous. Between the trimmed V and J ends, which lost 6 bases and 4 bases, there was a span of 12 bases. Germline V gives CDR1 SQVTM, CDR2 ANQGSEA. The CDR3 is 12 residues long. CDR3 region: CSVAPMATEAFF. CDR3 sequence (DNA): TGCAGCGTGGCCCCGATGGCCACTGAAGCTTTCTTT.